This T cell receptor beta chain emerged from a study of blood T cell repertoires in COVID-19 (dated by TCRdb to the early 2020s). About the investigation overall: The collaborator samples originated in the United States, Italy and Spain and spanned the acute and convalescent phases of COVID-19. The prospective study material was composed of cDNA or gDNA derived from T cells, B-cell-depleted T cells, or PBMCs. Subjects who had been exposed to COVID-19, were actively infected with it, or had recovered from it provided the deeply sampled blood TCRbeta repertoires that made up the dataset. The repertoires were released in a freely available public database meant as a resource for research on the immune response to SARS-CoV-2. Samples were obtained from the ongoing ImmuneRACE study (first 160 participants) and from roughly 1,300 subjects provided by 6 global collaborators. Sample metadata almost always included a de-identified subject ID, COVID-19 status, age in years and sex. Where available, HLA class I and class II types were taken from metadata supplied by the sample provider and were not determined by assay-based typing. General findings and caveats noted by the study authors: How much clinical and demographic metadata was included differed by source and by participant, and the metadata was provided uncurated.

The immunoSEQ Assay, a bias-controlled multiplex PCR, was used to amplify TCRbeta CDR3 regions from genomic DNA. In the paper's pipeline: The number of nucleated cells in each sample was estimated by amplification of reference gene primers within the assay. To quantify the absolute abundance of each unique TCRbeta CDR3 rearrangement, sequence reads were collapsed and filtered. For each sample, productive Simpson clonality was calculated as the square root of Simpson's diversity index over productive rearrangements. Held by TCRdb, this immuneACCESS table contains in-frame sequences only and omits some clones. Under half of the omission traces to an unresolved V gene where checked; the cause of the rest is unknown. The DNA gave D and trimming, while V, J and clone size come from that table. A total of some 270,000 clones appear in this sample, over 80% of them only once. The top ten constitute about 3.1% of the sample.

The CDR3 measures 14 amino acids from cysteine to phenylalanine. The read is trimmed to its CDR3 DNA, 42 bases read in frame from base 1. The germline V gene provides CDR1 SGHTA and CDR2 FQGNSA. V trim: 6 bases; J trim: 7 bases; unmatched bases: 7. Participants in the prospective study were aged roughly 18 to 89 years, lived in some 24 United States geographic areas, and enrolled through a virtual design. In the prospective study, participants were assigned to cohorts based on the clinical history participants reported in a screening survey and a study questionnaire. Exposed participants had been in contact, within 2 weeks of entering the study, with a person who had a PCR-confirmed or clinician-diagnosed case of COVID-19. In the prospective study, mobile phlebotomists collected whole blood, serum and a nasopharyngeal or oropharyngeal swab from each participant. Additional blood draws and questionnaires over a 2-month period could optionally be provided by prospective study participants. Before DNA extraction, prospective study blood samples were shipped either frozen or at room temperature.

In the case of this clone: Its antigen is currently not known. Base qualities are not provided; no much larger clone lies one nucleotide away.

The clonotype originates from a middle-aged woman who had been exposed to COVID-19. The chain was built from TRBV7-2 and TRBJ2-1, with 9 bases matching TRBD1. Sample: PBMCs or T cells enriched from blood (not recorded which). The sequenced DNA is TGTGCCAGCAGACGGACAGGGGATCCGAATGAGCAGTTCTTC. It specifies CASRRTGDPNEQFF. With the portions outside the CDR3 filled from the reference TRBV7-2 and TRBJ2-1 genes, the complete variable region becomes GAGVSQSPSNKVTEKGKDVELRCDPISGHTALYWYRQSLGQGLEFLIYFQGNSAPDKSGLPSDRFSAERTGGSVSTLTIQRTQQEDSAVYLCASRRTGDPNEQFFGPGTRLTVL.